The 13 T cell receptor beta chains given below trace back to one sample, sequenced in a study of T cell responses to AZD1222 COVID-19 vaccine. The table came from immunoSEQ multiplex PCR; TCRdb's copy has only in-frame clones and leaves some out. Of about 140,000 clones listed, 90% to 95% are singletons. This material consisted of peripheral blood, taken 28 days after the second AZD1222 dose. These receptors were obtained from an adult who received the AZD1222 COVID-19 vaccine.

The chain combines TRBV27 with TRBJ1-1; tentatively, D is TRBD1 (5 bases). CDR1 is MNHEY, CDR2 SMNVEV, per germline (reference sequence). The length of the CDR3 is 14 residues. The V end was cut by 5 bases, the J end by 1 base, with 11 bases between. The CDR3 here is CASSPGTGNTEAFF. CDR3 DNA: TGTGCCAGCAGTCCTGGGACGGGGAACACTGAAGCTTTCTTT.

The rearrangement links TRBV5-1 to TRBJ1-1; no clear D gene. V shed 0 bases and J shed 5 bases, with 8 bases lying between them. This CDR3 spans 13 amino acids. The germline gives CDR1 SGHRS, CDR2 YFSETQ. DNA for the CDR3: TGCGCCAGCAGCTTGGCCGAGAGGACTGAAGCTTTCTTT. This sequence encodes CASSLAERTEAFF.

This chain connects TRBV14 to TRBJ2-1; D unresolved. Germline CDR1 reads SGHDN; CDR2 reads FVKESK. The CDR3 runs to 14 residues. V shed 5 bases and J shed 0 bases, with 8 bases lying between them. CDR3 residues: CASSEWSSYNEQFF. Written as DNA, the CDR3 is TGTGCCAGCAGCGAGTGGAGCTCCTACAATGAGCAGTTCTTC. Filled out from reference TRBV14 and TRBJ2-1, the complete variable domain reads EAGVTQFPSHSVIEKGQTVTLRCDPISGHDNLYWYRRVMGKEIKFLLHFVKESKQDESGMPNNRFLAERTGGTYSTLKVQPAELEDSGVYFCASSEWSSYNEQFFGPGTRLTVL.

The chain employs TRBV5-4 and TRBJ2-3; D possibly corresponds to TRBD2 (6 bases). The CDR3 covers 15 residues. Trimming cost V 4 bases and J 0 bases, with 12 bases left between them. Germline lookup yields CDR1 SGHNT and CDR2 YYREEE (reference sequence). The CDR3 nucleotides are TGTGCCAGCAGCCAACGGGGGAGAAGCACAGATACGCAGTATTTT. Amino acid sequence: CASSQRGRSTDTQYF.

The chain combines TRBV5-6 with TRBJ2-7; no clear D gene. The CDR3 has 11 amino acids. The germline gives CDR1 SGHDT, CDR2 YYEEEE. The ends were cut back, 2 bases at V and 5 bases at J, with 5 bases in the middle. Written as DNA, the CDR3 is TGTGCCAGCAGCTTCCGGGACGAGCAGTACTTC. Amino acid sequence: CASSFRDEQYF.

Worth noting for this clone: At one end the junction does not follow the germline gene, possibly because of a read error. The rearrangement joins TRBV5-4 to TRBJ2-7, with D perhaps being TRBD1 or TRBD2 (6 bases each). CDR3 length: 15 residues. Germline values: CDR1 SGHNT, CDR2 YYREEE (reference sequence). The CDR3 bases are TGTGCCAGCAGTTTGGGAGGACAGCTTTCCTACGAGCAGTACTTC. This gives the protein CASSLGGQLSYEQYF.

This chain uses TRBV5-1 with TRBJ2-2, with D uncertain. Germline loops: CDR1 SGHRS, CDR2 YFSETQ. CDR3 size: 15 residues. The V gene lost 2 bases and the J gene lost 2 bases, with 10 bases spanning the gap. CDR3 in amino acids: CASSFGTVNTGELFF. The CDR3 DNA reads TGCGCCAGCAGCTTTGGCACCGTAAACACCGGGGAGCTGTTTTTT.

This clone showed up just once. The rearrangement uses TRBV7-9 and TRBJ2-1; D perhaps matches TRBD2 (5 bases). Trimming took 1 base from V and 6 from J, leaving 16 bases between them. Per the germline V gene, CDR1 is SEHNR and CDR2 is FQNEAQ (reference sequence). This CDR3 contains 16 residues. CDR3 residues: CASSLVPRTLTNEQFF. CDR3 DNA: TGTGCCAGCAGCTTAGTACCTCGGACTTTAACCAATGAGCAGTTCTTC.

This rearrangement joins TRBV5-3 to TRBJ1-3; no reliable D call. TRBV5-3 is an ORF, and what it does is uncertain. The CDR3 length is 17 residues. V dropped 0 bases and J dropped 2 bases, with 15 bases sitting between them. In DNA, the CDR3 is TGTGCCAGAAGCTTGGATGAGGCACTCGATACTGGAAACACCATATATTTT. It yields the protein CARSLDEALDTGNTIYF.

The chain uses TRBV2 and TRBJ2-7; weak D call: TRBD1 (6 bases). The CDR3 is 14 residues long. Trimming removed 8 bases from V and 1 base from J, with 15 bases in between. Germline values: CDR1 SNHLY, CDR2 FYNNEI. Here the CDR3 DNA reads TGTGCCAGCCAGAATTTAGGGGGTTCCTACGAGCAGTACTTC. This encodes CASQNLGGSYEQYF.

The chain has TRBV7-2 and TRBJ2-1; 13 nucleotides match TRBD2. In germline, CDR1 is SGHTA, CDR2 FQGNSA. This CDR3 has 17 amino acids. Germline trimming cut 6 bases from V and 9 bases from J; bases unmatched to any gene: 14. The CDR3 DNA follows: TGTGCCAGCAGACGAGGCGGGACTAGCGGGGTGGGTACTGAGCAGTTCTTC. It yields the protein CASRRGGTSGVGTEQFF. Full variable domain (missing parts from reference TRBV7-2 and TRBJ2-1): GAGVSQSPSNKVTEKGKDVELRCDPISGHTALYWYRQSLGQGLEFLIYFQGNSAPDKSGLPSDRFSAERTGGSVSTLTIQRTQQEDSAVYLCASRRGGTSGVGTEQFFGPGTRLTVL.

CDR3: CASSSGQKNYGYTF. The CDR3 nucleotides read TGTGCCAGCAGCTCTGGACAGAAAAACTATGGCTACACCTTC. The chain carries TRBV4-2 and TRBJ1-2; possibly TRBD1 for D (6 bases). V was cut by 5 bases and J by 2 bases, with 12 bases left in between. This CDR3 contains 14 residues. Germline V gene data show CDR1 as LGHNA and CDR2 as YNFKEQ.

This clone was seen a single time. This sequence joins TRBV19 and TRBJ2-2, with unresolved D. Germline CDR1 and CDR2: LNHDA and SQIVND (reference sequence). Trimming cost V 5 bases and J 6 bases, with 10 bases left between them. The CDR3 consists of 13 residues. The DNA of the CDR3 is TGTGCCAGTAGTCCCCGGCCGTCCGGGGAGCTGTTTTTT. It yields the protein CASSPRPSGELFF.